Listed below are T cell receptor beta chains from one sample, sequenced in a study of Ad26.COV2.S vaccination and SARS-CoV-2 variants. The method was immunoSEQ multiplex PCR; TCRdb's version includes in-frame clones alone and lacks a portion of them. This sample has 400,000 to 450,000 clones, with 80% to 95% found just once. Here the sequenced sample was peripheral blood, taken in a trial of Ad26.COV2.S vaccine versus placebo. Receptors originate from a person between 18 and 65 years old who received the Ad26.COV2.S COVID-19 vaccine or a placebo. Both conserved end residues are part of each CDR3. D genes are given only for firm matches. The size entry is marked missing in some rows and otherwise reads once, few, many or a size class.

TRBV19	15	NA	NA	TRBJ1-3	CASQPGFFSGNTIYF	TGTGCCAGTCAACCGGGATTTTTCTCTGGAAACACCATATATTTT
TRBV29-1	12	NA	NA	TRBJ1-2	CSVEAGIYGYTF	TGCAGCGTTGAGGCCGGGATCTATGGCTACACCTTC
TRBV19	14	NA	NA	TRBJ2-1	CASSVRDIYNEQFF	TGTGCCAGTAGTGTCCGGGACATTTACAATGAGCAGTTCTTC
TRBV27	14	NA	few	TRBJ2-3	CASSLPHSTDTQYF	TGTGCCAGCAGTTTACCCCATAGCACAGATACGCAGTATTTT
TRBV28	16	NA	NA	TRBJ1-2	CASLLIGTGIDYGYTF	TGTGCCAGCCTACTTATCGGCACCGGGATTGACTATGGCTACACCTTC
TRBV19	16	TRBD1	NA	TRBJ1-5	CASSRLSGTVNQPQHF	TGTGCCAGTAGTAGGCTATCCGGGACAGTAAATCAGCCCCAGCATTTT
TRBV11-2	14	NA	NA	TRBJ1-4	CASSLGGIDEKLFF	TGTGCCAGCAGCTTGGGGGGGATCGATGAAAAACTGTTTTTT
TRBV12-3/TRBV12-4	11	NA	NA	TRBJ1-1	CASSFIAEAFF	TGTGCCAGCAGTTTTATAGCTGAAGCTTTCTTT
TRBV12-3/TRBV12-4	12	NA	NA	TRBJ1-5	CASSLYPGPQHF	TGTGCCAGCAGTCTTTACCCAGGGCCCCAGCATTTT
TRBV11-3	14	TRBD1	NA	TRBJ2-7	CASSQGTGAYEQYF	TGTGCCAGCAGCCAAGGGACAGGGGCCTACGAGCAGTACTTC
TRBV10-3	15	TRBD1	once	TRBJ2-7	CAISRGEGTGGGQYF	TGTGCCATCAGCCGCGGGGAGGGGACAGGGGGCGGGCAGTACTTC
TRBV18	15	NA	NA	TRBJ1-1	CASSPYRGANTEAFF	TGTGCCAGCTCACCCTATCGTGGGGCGAACACTGAAGCTTTCTTT
TRBV9	15	TRBD1	NA	TRBJ2-3	CASSVRTGAGDTQYF	TGTGCCAGCAGCGTAAGGACAGGCGCCGGTGATACGCAGTATTTT
TRBV5-8	16	NA	NA	TRBJ2-1	CASSLESGRTYNEQFF	TGTGCCAGCAGCTTGGAGTCGGGGCGAACCTACAATGAGCAGTTCTTC
TRBV29-1	14	TRBD1	NA	TRBJ2-3	CSVQGGIRSDTQYF	TGCAGCGTTCAAGGGGGCATAAGATCAGATACGCAGTATTTT
TRBV5-4	15	NA	NA	TRBJ2-3	CASSLVPGESDTQYF	TGTGCCAGCAGCTTGGTTCCGGGAGAATCAGATACGCAGTATTTT
TRBV6-2/TRBV6-3	15	NA	NA	TRBJ2-7	CASSYSPGPTYEQYF	TGTGCCAGCAGTTACTCTCCAGGGCCCACCTACGAGCAGTACTTC
TRBV29-1	14	TRBD1	NA	TRBJ2-7	CSGFTGTGVYEQYF	TGCAGCGGCTTCACCGGGACAGGGGTCTACGAGCAGTACTTC
TRBV7-2	15	NA	NA	TRBJ2-1	CASSLAVGSYNEQFF	TGTGCCAGCAGCTTAGCGGTGGGTTCCTACAATGAGCAGTTCTTC
TRBV28	15	TRBD1	NA	TRBJ1-1	CASSPGQGMNTEAFF	TGTGCCAGCAGCCCCGGACAGGGAATGAACACTGAAGCTTTCTTT
TRBV12-5	18	TRBD2	NA	TRBJ2-1	CASVRAPASGVSYNEQFF	TGTGCTAGTGTCCGGGCCCCGGCTAGCGGGGTTTCCTACAATGAGCAGTTCTTC
TRBV6-2/TRBV6-3	16	NA	NA	TRBJ2-1	CASSRPGEGVWNEQFF	TGTGCCAGCAGTCGCCCGGGAGAGGGGGTTTGGAATGAGCAGTTCTTC
TRBV4-2	15	NA	NA	TRBJ2-7	CASSQERDSSYEQYF	TGTGCCAGCAGCCAAGAAAGAGACAGCTCCTACGAGCAGTACTTC
TRBV11-2	16	TRBD1	once	TRBJ2-3	CASSLRGQSFTDTQYF	TGTGCCAGCAGCTTAAGGGGACAGTCTTTCACAGATACGCAGTATTTT
TRBV7-2	15	TRBD1	NA	TRBJ2-5	CASSSIDRAQETQYF	TGTGCCAGCAGCTCGATCGACAGGGCACAAGAGACCCAGTACTTC
TRBV5-5	16	NA	NA	TRBJ1-1	CASSLRLGSQNTEAFF	TGTGCCAGCAGCTTGCGTCTAGGGTCCCAAAACACTGAAGCTTTCTTT
TRBV6-1	13	TRBD1	NA	TRBJ1-6	CASSDRGASPLHF	TGTGCCAGCAGTGACAGGGGGGCTTCACCCCTCCACTTT
TRBV7-3	15	NA	once	TRBJ2-1	CASSQGPNSYNEQFF	TGTGCCAGCAGCCAAGGCCCGAACTCTTACAATGAGCAGTTCTTC
TRBV11-2	14	TRBD1	NA	TRBJ1-2	CASSLSGQGYGYTF	TGTGCCAGCAGCTTATCGGGACAGGGCTATGGCTACACCTTC
TRBV28	13	NA	NA	TRBJ2-7	CASSFEGFYEQYF	TGTGCCAGCAGTTTTGAGGGGTTCTACGAGCAGTACTTC
TRBV6-5	14	TRBD1	NA	TRBJ1-4	CASSPGTGGEKLFF	TGTGCCAGCAGTCCCGGAACAGGGGGCGAAAAACTGTTTTTT
TRBV4-3	16	NA	few	TRBJ1-6	CASSQDEGLYNSPLHF	TGCGCCAGCAGCCAAGATGAGGGGCTCTATAATTCACCCCTCCACTTT
TRBV27	19	TRBD2	NA	TRBJ2-1	CASSLKGSGRAGAYNEQFF	TGTGCCAGCAGTTTAAAAGGTAGCGGGAGGGCCGGAGCCTACAATGAGCAGTTCTTC
TRBV24-1	14	NA	NA	TRBJ2-1	CATSPLRDHNEQFF	TGTGCCACCAGTCCGCTCCGGGACCACAATGAGCAGTTCTTC
TRBV5-1	17	TRBD2	NA	TRBJ2-7	CASSLALGGTSGYEQYF	TGCGCCAGCAGCTTGGCTTTAGGGGGGACTAGCGGGTACGAGCAGTACTTC
TRBV3-1/TRBV3-2	14	TRBD1	NA	TRBJ2-5	CASSQETGEETQYF	TGTGCCAGCAGCCAAGAGACAGGGGAAGAGACCCAGTACTTC
TRBV6-2/TRBV6-3	16	TRBD1	NA	TRBJ2-5	CASSYSFTGGTETQYF	TGTGCCAGCAGTTACTCGTTCACAGGGGGCACAGAGACCCAGTACTTC
TRBV2	14	NA	NA	TRBJ2-7	CASTGIGAWVEQYF	TGTGCCAGCACCGGGATAGGGGCGTGGGTCGAGCAGTACTTC
TRBV30	11	NA	NA	TRBJ2-7	CAWSPGGEQYF	TGTGCCTGGAGCCCGGGTGGCGAGCAGTACTTC
TRBV3-1/TRBV3-2	19	TRBD2	NA	TRBJ2-1	CASSQEDRTSGNSYNEQFF	TGTGCCAGCAGCCAAGAGGATCGGACTAGCGGAAACTCTTACAATGAGCAGTTCTTC
TRBV7-2	16	TRBD2	NA	TRBJ2-2	CASSLWGLANTGELFF	TGTGCCAGCAGCTTATGGGGACTAGCGAACACCGGGGAGCTGTTTTTT
TRBV9	15	NA	NA	TRBJ1-5	CASSVAGIVNQPQHF	TGTGCCAGCAGCGTAGCGGGCATAGTCAATCAGCCCCAGCATTTT
TRBV19	13	NA	NA	TRBJ1-2	CASSIAGGYGYTF	TGTGCCAGTAGTATTGCCGGGGGCTATGGCTACACCTTC
TRBV15	15	TRBD2	NA	TRBJ2-2	CATGASGGNTGELFF	TGTGCCACCGGAGCTAGCGGGGGGAACACCGGGGAGCTGTTTTTT
TRBV5-1	18	NA	NA	TRBJ1-1	CASSLAYSRWGGGTEAFF	TGCGCCAGCAGCTTGGCCTATTCCCGATGGGGAGGTGGCACTGAAGCTTTCTTT
TRBV9	14	NA	few	TRBJ2-7	CASSVAGAGVEQYF	TGTGCCAGCAGCGTAGCCGGGGCAGGGGTCGAGCAGTACTTC
TRBV4-3	16	NA	NA	TRBJ1-4	CASSQDFRGPNEKLFF	TGCGCCAGCAGCCAAGATTTCAGGGGTCCTAATGAAAAACTGTTTTTT
TRBV27	15	TRBD1	NA	TRBJ2-1	CASSFGTGIYNEQFF	TGTGCCAGCAGTTTTGGGACAGGAATCTACAATGAGCAGTTCTTC
TRBV4-1	15	NA	NA	TRBJ1-4	CASSQGPSPNEKLFF	TGCGCCAGCAGCCAGGGACCGAGCCCTAATGAAAAACTGTTTTTT